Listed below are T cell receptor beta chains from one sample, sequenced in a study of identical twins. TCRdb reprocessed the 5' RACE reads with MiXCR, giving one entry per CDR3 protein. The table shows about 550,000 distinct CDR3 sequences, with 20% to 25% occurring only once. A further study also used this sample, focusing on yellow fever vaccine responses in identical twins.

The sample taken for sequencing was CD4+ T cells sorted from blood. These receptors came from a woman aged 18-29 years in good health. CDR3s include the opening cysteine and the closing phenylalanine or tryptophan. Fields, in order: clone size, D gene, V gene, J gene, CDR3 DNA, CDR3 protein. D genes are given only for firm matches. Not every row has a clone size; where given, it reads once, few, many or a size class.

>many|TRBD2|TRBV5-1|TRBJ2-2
TGTGCCAGCAGTTTAGGGCTAGCGGGGGCCACCGGGGAGCTGTTTTTT
CASSLGLAGATGELFF
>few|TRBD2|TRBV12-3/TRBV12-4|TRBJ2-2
TGTGCCAGCAGCAAGACTAGCCCGAACACCGGGGAGCTGTTTTTT
CASSKTSPNTGELFF
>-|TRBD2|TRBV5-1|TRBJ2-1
TGCGCCAGCAGCTCCGGGGGTAGCGGGTACAATGAGCAGTTCTTC
CASSSGGSGYNEQFF
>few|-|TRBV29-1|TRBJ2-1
TGCAGCGTTGAATGGCAGGGCCGAAGGGATGAGCAGTTCTTC
CSVEWQGRRDEQFF
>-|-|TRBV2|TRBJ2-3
TGTGCCAGCAGTGAACCGAGCGGGGATACGCAGTATTTT
CASSEPSGDTQYF
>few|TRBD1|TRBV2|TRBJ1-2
TGTGCCAGCAATCCGGGACAGGGGTCCCTTAACTATGGCTACACCTTC
CASNPGQGSLNYGYTF
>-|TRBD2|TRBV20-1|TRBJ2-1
TGCAGTGCTAGAAGACTAGCGGGAGAACAATTGTCCTACAATGAGCAGTTCTTC
CSARRLAGEQLSYNEQFF
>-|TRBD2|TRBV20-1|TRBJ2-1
TGCAGTGCTACCCTGGGAGGCGGGAGGGTCGGGCAGTTCTTC
CSATLGGGRVGQFF
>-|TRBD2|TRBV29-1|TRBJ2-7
TGCAGCGTTGAAGGCACTAGCGGGAGTGTTGCCTACGAGCAGTACTTC
CSVEGTSGSVAYEQYF
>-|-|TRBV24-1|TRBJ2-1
TGTGCCACCAGTGACCGGAGTGAGCAGTTCTTC
CATSDRSEQFF
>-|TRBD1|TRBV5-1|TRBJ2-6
TGCGCCAGCAGCTTGGGCTGGGGACAGCGCTCTGGGGCCAACGTCCTGACTTTC
CASSLGWGQRSGANVLTF
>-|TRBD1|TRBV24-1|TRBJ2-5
TGTGCCACCGGGGAAACAGGGGTGGATTTCCAAGAGACCCAGTACTTC
CATGETGVDFQETQYF
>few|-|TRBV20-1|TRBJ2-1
TGCAGTGCTACCAGCCAGCAGTCCTACAATGAGCAGTTCTTC
CSATSQQSYNEQFF
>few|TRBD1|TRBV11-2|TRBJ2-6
TGTGCCAGCAGCTCCCCTAGGGACAGCTCTGGGGCCAACGTCCTGACTTTC
CASSSPRDSSGANVLTF
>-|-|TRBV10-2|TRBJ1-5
TGCGCCAGCAGTGCAGGGACCCAGGGGATCCCCCAGCATTTT
CASSAGTQGIPQHF
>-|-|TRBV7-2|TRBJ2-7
TGTGCCAGCAGCTTCGGGACCTTTACCTCCTACGAGCAGTACTTC
CASSFGTFTSYEQYF
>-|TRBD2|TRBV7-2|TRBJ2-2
TGTGCCAGCAGCCCAATAGCGGGGGGGGTCACCGGGGAGCTGTTTTTT
CASSPIAGGVTGELFF
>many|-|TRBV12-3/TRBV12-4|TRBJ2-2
TGTGCCAGCAGTCCCGGGACACCTAACACCGGGGAGCTGTTTTTT
CASSPGTPNTGELFF
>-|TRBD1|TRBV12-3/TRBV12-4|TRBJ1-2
TGTGCCAGCAGCTTGACAGGGTGGGATGGCTACACCTTC
CASSLTGWDGYTF
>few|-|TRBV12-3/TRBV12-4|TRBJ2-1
TGTGCCAGCAGTATTACAGATGAGCAGTTCTTC
CASSITDEQFF
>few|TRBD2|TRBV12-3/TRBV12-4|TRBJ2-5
TGTGCCAGCAGCCGGACTAGCATCCAAGAGACCCAGTACTTC
CASSRTSIQETQYF
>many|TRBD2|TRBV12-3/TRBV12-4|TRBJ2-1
TGTGCCAGCAGTTCCCGGACTAGGGGTCTGGACAATGAGCAGTTCTTC
CASSSRTRGLDNEQFF
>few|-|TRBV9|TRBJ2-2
TGTGCCAGCAGCGACCCGGACAGCAATGCGAACACCGGGGAGCTGTTTTTT
CASSDPDSNANTGELFF
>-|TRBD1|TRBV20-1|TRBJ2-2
TGCAGTGCTAGGGGGACAGGGAACACCGGGGAGCTGTTTTTT
CSARGTGNTGELFF
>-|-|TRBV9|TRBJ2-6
TGTGCCAGCAGCGTAGCCCCTGCTGGGGCCAACGTCCTGACTTTC
CASSVAPAGANVLTF
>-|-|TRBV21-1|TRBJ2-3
TGTGCCAGCAGTAAGGGAGAAGATACGCAGTATTTT
CASSKGEDTQYF
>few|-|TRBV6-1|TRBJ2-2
TGTGCCAGCAGAATAACTAGCCCCGGGGAGCTGTTTTTT
CASRITSPGELFF
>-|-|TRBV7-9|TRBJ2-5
TGTGCCAGCCAGAGGTACCAAGAGACCCAGTACTTC
CASQRYQETQYF
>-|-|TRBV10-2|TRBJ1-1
TGCGCCAGCAAGGGCCAGGGTACGAACACTGAAGCTTTCTTT
CASKGQGTNTEAFF